The 18 T cell receptor beta chains below come from one sample, sequenced in a study of shared clonotypes between healthy human individuals. Selected positively for CCR7 and CD45RO-negative, naive CD8 cells excluded terminally differentiated effector memory CD45RA+ cells. TCRdb's table, derived via immunoSEQ multiplex PCR, lists solely in-frame clones and lacks some. The sample lists roughly 2,000,000 clones; 80% to 95% were seen once. Sample: naive CD8+ T cells from PBMCs. These TCRs come from a man aged 18-30 years in good health. Some clones in this sample may be carry-over from other donors' samples.

The CDR3 DNA reads TGTGCCTCGGTCGGGCCTGGCTACACCTTC. Translated, it gives CASVGPGYTF. V gene TRBV30 combines with J gene TRBJ1-2; no clear D gene. This CDR3 is 10 amino acids long. In germline, CDR1 is GTSNPN, CDR2 SVGIG (reference sequence). V shed 7 bases and J shed 7 bases, with 10 bases lying between them.

The chain recombines TRBV19 with TRBJ1-1; TRBD1 is a possible D gene (6 bases). This CDR3 has 17 amino acids. The V and J ends lost 3 bases and 4 bases respectively, with 21 bases between them. Germline CDR1 LNHDA, CDR2 SQIVND (reference sequence). The CDR3 loop reads CASSIPGAPEFGTEAFF. The DNA of the CDR3 is TGTGCCAGTAGTATTCCGGGGGCGCCCGAATTTGGCACTGAAGCTTTCTTT. Full variable domain (outside the CDR3, taken from reference TRBV19 and TRBJ1-1): DGGITQSPKYLFRKEGQNVTLSCEQNLNHDAMYWYRQDPGQGLRLIYYSQIVNDFQKGDIAEGYSVSREKKESFPLTVTSAQKNPTAFYLCASSIPGAPEFGTEAFFGQGTRLTVV.

This clone was seen more than once but under ten times. The chain couples TRBV9 to TRBJ1-5; D is undetermined. V dropped 3 bases and J dropped 3 bases, with 7 bases sitting between them. The CDR3 loop spans 13 amino acids. CDR1 is SGDLS, CDR2 YYNGEE, per germline. The CDR3, as DNA: TGTGCCAGCAGCGCAACTATCAATCAGCCCCAGCATTTT. Amino acid sequence: CASSATINQPQHF. The whole variable domain, filled in from reference TRBV9 and TRBJ1-5, reads DSGVTQTPKHLITATGQRVTLRCSPRSGDLSVYWYQQSLDQGLQFLIQYYNGEERAKGNILERFSAQQFPDLHSELNLSSLELGDSALYFCASSATINQPQHFGDGTRLSIL.

In regard to this clone: The identical CDR3 is also encoded by other nucleotide sequences in the sample. The CDR3 nucleotides read TGCGCCAGCAGCTTACGGGCCTCCTACGAGCAGTACTTC. Translating it yields CASSLRASYEQYF. The chain has TRBV5-1 and TRBJ2-7; D is unresolved. Trimming took off 2 bases at V and 0 bases at J, with 6 bases between the two ends. The CDR3 loop spans 13 amino acids. CDR1 and CDR2 from the germline V gene are SGHRS and YFSETQ.

CDR3: CAIGYDANVLTF. As DNA, the CDR3 is TGTGCCATCGGCTATGACGCCAACGTCCTGACTTTC. The chain carries TRBV10-3 and TRBJ2-6; D is unclear. Germline V gene data show CDR1 as ENHRY and CDR2 as SYGVKD. V gave up 8 bases and J gave up 7 bases, with 9 bases separating them. This CDR3 is 12 amino acids long.

The chain carries TRBV13 and TRBJ2-7, with D perhaps assigned TRBD1 or TRBD2 (5 bases each). CDR3 size: 14 residues. The germline V gene has CDR1 PRHDT and CDR2 FYEKMQ (reference sequence). V dropped 5 bases and J dropped 3 bases, with 14 bases sitting between them. CDR3 DNA sequence: TGTGCCAGCAGCCGAAGGGACCTAAACTACGAGCAGTACTTC. Its protein product is CASSRRDLNYEQYF.

The V call is TRBV6-5, the J call TRBJ1-1, with 8 bases fitting TRBD1. CDR1 is MNHEY and CDR2 is SVGAGI in the germline V gene. With V trimmed by 6 bases and J by 4 bases, 10 bases remained unmatched. The CDR3 spans 15 residues. The CDR3, as DNA: TGTGCCAGCAGGAGCTCAGGGGGCGGTATCACTGAAGCTTTCTTT. It is translated as CASRSSGGGITEAFF.

V is TRBV11-2 and J is TRBJ1-3; D not certain. The V gene lost 3 bases and the J gene lost 8 bases, with 26 bases spanning the gap. Germline V gene data show CDR1 as SGHAT and CDR2 as FQNNGV. The CDR3 is 18 residues long. The CDR3 DNA is TGTGCCAGCAGCTTTCTCTCCCGGCCCGCTAACTCCGGTGACACCATATATTTT. Protein product: CASSFLSRPANSGDTIYF. Variable domain in full (rest from reference TRBV11-2 and TRBJ1-3): EAGVAQSPRYKIIEKRQSVAFWCNPISGHATLYWYQQILGQGPKLLIQFQNNGVVDDSQLPKDRFSAERLKGVDSTLKIQPAKLEDSAVYLCASSFLSRPANSGDTIYFGEGSWLTVV.

This clone has just one count. The genes are TRBV7-9 and TRBJ2-5; D uncertain. The end of the DNA fits TRBJ2-7 better, so the J call may be wrong. The CDR3 is made up of 14 amino acids. Germline V lookup: CDR1 SEHNR, CDR2 FQNEAQ (reference sequence). CDR3 nucleotides: TGTGCCAGCAGCTTAGGACTCAGAAACTACGAGCAGTACTTC. Encoded protein: CASSLGLRNYEQYF.

This clone was observed a few times. The chain joins TRBV15 to TRBJ1-2; 10 bases line up with TRBD1. The V gene's germline CDR1 is LNHNV and CDR2 YYDKDF (reference sequence). The CDR3 has 15 residues. V lost 5 bases and J lost 6; bases outside the gene matches: 9. CDR3 residues: CATSSRTGTGDGYTF. The CDR3, as DNA: TGTGCCACCAGCTCGCGAACCGGGACAGGGGATGGCTACACCTTC.

This chain joins TRBV6-6 and TRBJ1-1, with a weak D call TRBD1 (6 bases). CDR3 length: 11 amino acids. Germline V gene sequence: CDR1 MNHNY, CDR2 SVGAGI (reference sequence). This CDR3 reads CVIQGWTEAFF. The CDR3 bases are TGTGTCATACAGGGATGGACTGAAGCTTTCTTT.

This chain connects TRBV9 to TRBJ1-1; D is unresolved. The CDR3 is made up of 15 amino acids. V was clipped by 0 bases and J by 0 bases, with 9 bases between them. Looked up from germline, CDR1 is SGDLS and CDR2 is YYNGEE. The CDR3 DNA reads as TGTGCCAGCAGCGTAGAGGTGGGTTTGAACACTGAAGCTTTCTTT. This translates into CASSVEVGLNTEAFF.

The CDR3 is CSVDRGGPYNEQFF. The DNA for the CDR3 is TGCAGCGTTGACCGGGGGGGCCCTTACAATGAGCAGTTCTTC. The chain has TRBV29-1 and TRBJ2-1; TRBD2 matches 8 bases. The CDR3 consists of 14 residues. Germline trimming cut 3 bases from V and 4 bases from J; bases unmatched to any gene: 5. The germline V gene encodes CDR1 SQVTM and CDR2 ANQGSEA.

J is TRBJ2-7 and V is TRBV5-1, with 7 positions matching TRBD1. V shed 2 bases and J 1 base; nucleotides not matched to a gene: 6. CDR1 and CDR2 (germline): SGHRS, YFSETQ. CDR3 length: 15 residues. The CDR3 here is CASSLGQVLSYEQYF. CDR3 nucleotides: TGCGCCAGCAGCTTAGGACAGGTACTATCCTACGAGCAGTACTTC.

The rearrangement uses TRBV29-1 and TRBJ2-1; D is possibly TRBD1 or TRBD2 (6 bases each). This CDR3 region has 16 residues. The germline V and J ends were trimmed by 6 bases and 5 bases, with 23 bases remaining between them. Germline-derived CDR1 and CDR2 are SQVTM and ANQGSEA. This CDR3 is CSVAPPGTQGHNEQFF. The CDR3 DNA reads TGCAGCGTGGCCCCACCGGGGACTCAGGGGCACAATGAGCAGTTCTTC.

The chain links TRBV6-5 to TRBJ2-7; D remains ambiguous. CDR1 MNHEY and CDR2 SVGAGI come from the germline V gene. This CDR3 has 12 residues. V was clipped by 5 bases and J by 6 bases, with 11 bases between them. CDR3 DNA: TGTGCCAGCAGTCACCGGACGGGCGAGCAGTACTTC. It is translated as CASSHRTGEQYF.

The V and J genes are TRBV13 and TRBJ2-7; the D gene could be TRBD1 or TRBD2 (5 bases each). The CDR3 is 14 residues long. CDR1 and CDR2 (germline): PRHDT, FYEKMQ (reference sequence). Between the trimmed V and J ends, which lost 5 bases and 2 bases, there was a span of 13 bases. For the CDR3, the DNA is TGTGCCAGCAGCCAGGGAGTTATTCCCTACGAGCAGTACTTC. Its translation: CASSQGVIPYEQYF.

This clone was observed a handful of times. Other DNA variants within this sample encode the same CDR3. V usage is TRBV27 and J usage is TRBJ1-1; the D gene is possibly TRBD1 (6 bases). The CDR3 has 13 residues. The germline V gene has CDR1 MNHEY and CDR2 SMNVEV (reference sequence). Trimming left V 3 bases short and J 4 bases short, with 9 bases between. The DNA of the CDR3 is TGTGCCAGCAGTTTCGGCAGGGGCACTGAAGCTTTCTTT. Translated, it gives CASSFGRGTEAFF.